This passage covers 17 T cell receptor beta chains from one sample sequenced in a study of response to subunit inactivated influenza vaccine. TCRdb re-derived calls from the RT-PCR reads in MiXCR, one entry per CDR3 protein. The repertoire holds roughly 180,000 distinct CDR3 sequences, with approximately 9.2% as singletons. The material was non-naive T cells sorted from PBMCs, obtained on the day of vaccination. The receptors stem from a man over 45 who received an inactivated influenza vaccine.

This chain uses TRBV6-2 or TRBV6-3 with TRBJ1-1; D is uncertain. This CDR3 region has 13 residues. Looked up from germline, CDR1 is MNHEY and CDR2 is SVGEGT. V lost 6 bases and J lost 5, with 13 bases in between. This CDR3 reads CASSRWIETEAFF. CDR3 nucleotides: TGTGCCAGCAGCCGATGGATAGAAACTGAAGCTTTCTTT.

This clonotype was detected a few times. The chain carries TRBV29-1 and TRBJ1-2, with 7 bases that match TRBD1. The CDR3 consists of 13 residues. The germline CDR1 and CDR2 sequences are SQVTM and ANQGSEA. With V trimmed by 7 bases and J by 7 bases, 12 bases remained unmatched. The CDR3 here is CSAQEVTGAGYTF. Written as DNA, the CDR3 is TGCAGCGCACAGGAAGTTACAGGGGCTGGCTACACCTTC.

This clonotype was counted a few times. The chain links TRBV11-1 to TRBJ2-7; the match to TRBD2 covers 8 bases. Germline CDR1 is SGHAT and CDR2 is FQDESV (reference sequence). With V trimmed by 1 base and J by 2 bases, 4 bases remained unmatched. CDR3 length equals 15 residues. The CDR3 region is CASSLGLAHTYEQYF. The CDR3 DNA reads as TGTGCCAGCAGCTTAGGACTAGCGCATACCTACGAGCAGTACTTC. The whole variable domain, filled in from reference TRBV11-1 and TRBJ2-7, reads EAEVAQSPRYKITEKSQAVAFWCDPISGHATLYWYRQILGQGPELLVQFQDESVVDDSQLPKDRFSAERLKGVDSTLKIQPAELGDSAMYLCASSLGLAHTYEQYFGPGTRLTVT.

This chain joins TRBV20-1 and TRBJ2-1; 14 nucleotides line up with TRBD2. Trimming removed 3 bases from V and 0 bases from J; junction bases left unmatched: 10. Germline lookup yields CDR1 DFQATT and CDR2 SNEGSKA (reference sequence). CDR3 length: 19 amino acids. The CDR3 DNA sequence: TGCAGTGCTAGCAGGGGACTAGCGGGAGCCCCGAGCTCCTACAATGAGCAGTTCTTC. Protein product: CSASRGLAGAPSSYNEQFF.

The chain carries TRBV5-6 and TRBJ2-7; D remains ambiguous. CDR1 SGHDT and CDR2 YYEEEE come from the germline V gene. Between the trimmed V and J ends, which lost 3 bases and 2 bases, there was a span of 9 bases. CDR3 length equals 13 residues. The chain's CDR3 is CASSSYEAYEQYF. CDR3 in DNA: TGTGCCAGCAGCTCTTATGAGGCCTACGAGCAGTACTTC. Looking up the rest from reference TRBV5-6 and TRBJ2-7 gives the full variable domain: DAGVTQSPTHLIKTRGQQVTLRCSPKSGHDTVSWYQQALGQGPQFIFQYYEEEERQRGNFPDRFSGHQFPNYSSELNVNALLLGDSALYLCASSSYEAYEQYFGPGTRLTVT.

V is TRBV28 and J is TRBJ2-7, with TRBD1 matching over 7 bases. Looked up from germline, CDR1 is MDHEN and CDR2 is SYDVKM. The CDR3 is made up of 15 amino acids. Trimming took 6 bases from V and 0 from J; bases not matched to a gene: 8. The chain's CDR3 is CASSTPGTASYEQYF. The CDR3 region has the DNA TGTGCCAGCAGCACCCCCGGGACAGCCTCCTACGAGCAGTACTTC.

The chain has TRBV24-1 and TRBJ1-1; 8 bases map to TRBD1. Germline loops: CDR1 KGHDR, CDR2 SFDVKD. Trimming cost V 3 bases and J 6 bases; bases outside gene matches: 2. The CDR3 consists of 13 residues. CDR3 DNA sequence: TGTGCCACCAGTGATACCAGGGGGCCTGAAGCTTTCTTT. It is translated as CATSDTRGPEAFF.

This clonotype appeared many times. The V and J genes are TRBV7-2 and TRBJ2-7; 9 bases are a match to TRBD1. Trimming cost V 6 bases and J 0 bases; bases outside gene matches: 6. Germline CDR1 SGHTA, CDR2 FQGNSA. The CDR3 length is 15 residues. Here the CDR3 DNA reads TGTGCCAGCAGACGACAGGGGGGGACCTCCTACGAGCAGTACTTC. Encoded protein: CASRRQGGTSYEQYF.

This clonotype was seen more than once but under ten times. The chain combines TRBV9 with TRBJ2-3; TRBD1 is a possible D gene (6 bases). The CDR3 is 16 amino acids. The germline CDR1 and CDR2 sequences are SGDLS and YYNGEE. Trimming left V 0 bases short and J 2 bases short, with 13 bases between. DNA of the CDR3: TGTGCCAGCAGCGTAGGCCCGGGACAACTCACAGATACGCAGTATTTT. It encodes CASSVGPGQLTDTQYF.

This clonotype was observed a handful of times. The CDR3 nucleotides read TGCGCCAGCAGCCAAGACGGCGGGCCCCGAGGTAATGAGCAGTTCTTC. Protein sequence: CASSQDGGPRGNEQFF. This chain uses TRBV4-3 with TRBJ2-1; D perhaps matches TRBD2 (5 bases). The CDR3 loop spans 16 amino acids. Trimming left V 0 bases short and J 7 bases short, with 16 bases between. Looked up from germline, CDR1 is LGHNA and CDR2 is YSLEER.

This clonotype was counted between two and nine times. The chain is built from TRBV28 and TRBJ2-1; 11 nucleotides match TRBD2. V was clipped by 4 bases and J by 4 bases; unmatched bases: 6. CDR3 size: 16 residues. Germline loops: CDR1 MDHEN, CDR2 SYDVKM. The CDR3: CASSSLSGREYNEQFF. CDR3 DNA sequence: TGTGCCAGCAGTTCCCTTAGCGGGAGGGAATACAATGAGCAGTTCTTC. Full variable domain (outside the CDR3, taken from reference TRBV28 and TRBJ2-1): DVKVTQSSRYLVKRTGEKVFLECVQDMDHENMFWYRQDPGLGLRLIYFSYDVKMKEKGDIPEGYSVSREKKERFSLILESASTNQTSMYLCASSSLSGREYNEQFFGPGTRLTVL.

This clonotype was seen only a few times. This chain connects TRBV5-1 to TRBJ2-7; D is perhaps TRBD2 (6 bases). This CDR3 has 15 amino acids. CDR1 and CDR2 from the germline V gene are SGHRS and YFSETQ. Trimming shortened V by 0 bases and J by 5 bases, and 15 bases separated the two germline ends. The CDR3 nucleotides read TGCGCCAGCAGCTTGGATAGGCCCGGGGGTCACGAGCAGTACTTC. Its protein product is CASSLDRPGGHEQYF.

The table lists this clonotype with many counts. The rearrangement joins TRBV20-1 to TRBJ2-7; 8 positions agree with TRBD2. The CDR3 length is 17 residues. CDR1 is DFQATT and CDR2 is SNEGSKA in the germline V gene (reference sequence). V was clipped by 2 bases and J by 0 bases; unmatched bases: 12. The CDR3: CSARIDKASGFSYEQYF. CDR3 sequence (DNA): TGCAGTGCTAGAATAGACAAGGCTAGCGGGTTCTCCTACGAGCAGTACTTC.

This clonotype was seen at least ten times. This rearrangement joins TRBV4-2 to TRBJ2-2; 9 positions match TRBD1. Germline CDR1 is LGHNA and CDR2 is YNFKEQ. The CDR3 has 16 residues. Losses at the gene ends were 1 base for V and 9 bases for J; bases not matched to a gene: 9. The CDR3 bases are TGTGCCAGCAGCCAAGTTGGACAGGGGTCGCACCGGGAGCTGTTTTTT. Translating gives CASSQVGQGSHRELFF.

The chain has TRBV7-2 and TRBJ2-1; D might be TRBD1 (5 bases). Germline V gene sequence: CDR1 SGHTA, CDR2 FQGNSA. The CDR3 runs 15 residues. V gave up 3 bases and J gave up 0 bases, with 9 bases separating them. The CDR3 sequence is CASSFRVGSYNEQFF. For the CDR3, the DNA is TGTGCCAGCAGCTTCAGGGTGGGCTCCTACAATGAGCAGTTCTTC.

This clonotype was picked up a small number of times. The DNA of the CDR3 is TGTGCCACCAGCACGGGGGCTGGAGGTTTGGGCGAGCAGTACTTC. It codes for CATSTGAGGLGEQYF. The rearrangement joins TRBV15 to TRBJ2-7; the D call may be TRBD1 or TRBD2 (6 bases each). Germline V gives CDR1 LNHNV, CDR2 YYDKDF (reference sequence). The CDR3 is 15 residues long. V dropped 4 bases and J dropped 6 bases, with 19 bases sitting between them.

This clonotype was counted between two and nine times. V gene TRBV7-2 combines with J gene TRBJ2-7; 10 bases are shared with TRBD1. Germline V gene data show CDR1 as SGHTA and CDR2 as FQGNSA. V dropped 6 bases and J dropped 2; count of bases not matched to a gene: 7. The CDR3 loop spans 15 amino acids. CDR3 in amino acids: CASSFTGTGAYEQYF. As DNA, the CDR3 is TGTGCCAGCAGTTTTACCGGGACAGGGGCCTACGAGCAGTACTTC.